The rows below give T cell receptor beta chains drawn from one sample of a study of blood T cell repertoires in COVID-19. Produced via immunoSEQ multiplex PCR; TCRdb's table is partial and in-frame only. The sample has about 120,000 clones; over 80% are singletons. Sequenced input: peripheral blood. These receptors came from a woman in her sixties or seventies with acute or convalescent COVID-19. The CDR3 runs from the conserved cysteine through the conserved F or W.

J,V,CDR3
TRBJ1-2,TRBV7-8,CASSSHLVRYGYTF
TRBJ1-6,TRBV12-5,CASARTGTNSPLHF
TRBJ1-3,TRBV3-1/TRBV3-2,CASSQGDSGNTIYF
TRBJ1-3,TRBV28,CASSFIGPEGPGNTIYF
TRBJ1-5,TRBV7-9,CASSSPGQGNNQPQHF
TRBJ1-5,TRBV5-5,CASSSGGTGAGNQPQHF
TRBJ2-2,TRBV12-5,CASAPGASGDTGELFF
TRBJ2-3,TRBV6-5,CASSYHGQGSTDTQYF
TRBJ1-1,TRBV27,CASSLFGWRMNTEAFF
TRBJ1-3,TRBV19,CASSISSSGNTIYF
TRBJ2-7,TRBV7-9,CASSARDISYEQYF
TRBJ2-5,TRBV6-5,CASSYSMASEETQYF
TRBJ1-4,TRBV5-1,CASSSQSTNEKLFF
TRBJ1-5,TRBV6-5,CASSYRFSNQPQHF
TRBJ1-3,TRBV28,CASSAAGPDTIYF
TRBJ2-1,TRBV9,CASSVVTGLAGSNEQFF
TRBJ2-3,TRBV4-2,CASSQSRGTGIDTQYF
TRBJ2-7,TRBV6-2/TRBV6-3,CASSPLTGGSYEQYF
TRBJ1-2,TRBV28,CASSSFAANIGGNYGYTF
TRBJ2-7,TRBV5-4,CASSTPTSGGVGYEQYF
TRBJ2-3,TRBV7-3,CASSRGSRTSTDTQYF
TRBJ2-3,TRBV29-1,CSVEVQGADTQYF
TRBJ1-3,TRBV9,CASSSQGSGNTIYF
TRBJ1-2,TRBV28,CASSLPLAGYTF
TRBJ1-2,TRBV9,CASSVAGGGYTF
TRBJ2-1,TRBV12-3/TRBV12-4,CASSSRQGAQQFF
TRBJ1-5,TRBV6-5,CASSSLTGISDQPQHF
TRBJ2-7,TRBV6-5,CASTPPGVYEQYF
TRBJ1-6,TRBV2,CAARAGYNSPLHF
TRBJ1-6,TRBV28,CASSPPTGYSPLHF
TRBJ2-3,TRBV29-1,CSGGTRGTDTQYF
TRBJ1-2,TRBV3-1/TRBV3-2,CASSRWDRGGYTF
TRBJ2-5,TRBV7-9,CASSLAEGGGARSKTQYF
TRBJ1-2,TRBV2,CASSVGQGAGNYGYTF
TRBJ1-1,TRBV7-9,CASSPGYRNTEAFF
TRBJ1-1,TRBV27,CASSLGQSTEAFF
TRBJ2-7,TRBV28,CASRQGTDYEQYF
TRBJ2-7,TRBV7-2,CASRIRESSYEQYF
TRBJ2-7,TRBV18,CASSHRDRAYEQYF
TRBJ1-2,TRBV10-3,CAIRTRDSPSYGYTF
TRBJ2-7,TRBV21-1,CASSIKTGSSYEQYF
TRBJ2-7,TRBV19,CASSIGVQSNEQYF
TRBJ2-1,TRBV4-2,CASSQEKSGGFYEQFF
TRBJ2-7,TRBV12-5,CASGSTGLAGLHEQYF
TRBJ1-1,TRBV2,CASSVFGRESITEAFF
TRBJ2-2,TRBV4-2,CASSHTGYRNTGELFF
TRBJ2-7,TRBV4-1,CASSQVERWEQYF
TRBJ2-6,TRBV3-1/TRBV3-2,CASSQDLKPAGANVLTF
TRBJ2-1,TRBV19,CASSISLAGGIYNEQFF
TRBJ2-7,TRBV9,CASSVSGQGYEQYF
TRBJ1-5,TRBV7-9,CASSRTGVNQPQHF
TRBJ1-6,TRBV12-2,CASRLPPGQGAVSPLHF
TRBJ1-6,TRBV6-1,CASSEDRAVYNSPLHF
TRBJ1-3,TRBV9,CASSAPRDTIYF
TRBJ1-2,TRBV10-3,CAISESGTGNGYTF
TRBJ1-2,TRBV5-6,CASSLPQGARGYTF